Sequencing of this TCR beta chain was carried out in a study of T cells after yellow fever vaccination. Overall study context: Fractions low in cell number were prepared with SMART-Seq v4 Ultra Low Input. Overall study findings and caveats: Subsequent to the booster, the majority of primary-vaccination clones reappeared (96% CD4, 88% CD8).

The CDR3 runs to 15 residues. Trimming left V 3 bases short and J 0 bases short, with 10 bases between. Germline V gene sequence: CDR1 SGHRS, CDR2 YFSETQ. This clonotype was counted between two and nine times. What it binds is unknown. 5'RACE template switching produced TCR cDNA carrying a universal primer site and UMIs. TCRdb used MiXCR to reprocess the 5' RACE reads, holding one entry per CDR3 protein. The sample has 150,000 to 200,000 distinct CDR3 sequences, under 7.5% seen once. The source material was CD4+ T cells sorted from PBMCs, sampled less than 6 days after the first yellow fever vaccination. The gene calls are TRBV5-1 and TRBJ1-5; D unresolved. This TCR was sampled from a man aged 18-30 years who received the YFV17D yellow fever vaccine. The CDR3 DNA follows: TGCGCCAGCAGCTCGAGCGGGGATAGCAATCAGCCCCAGCATTTT. This gives the protein CASSSSGDSNQPQHF.